This record covers a single TCR beta chain. Its antigen is as yet unknown. The source of the sample is a study of T cell responses to AZD1222 COVID-19 vaccine. TCRdb's table, derived via immunoSEQ multiplex PCR, lists solely in-frame clones and lacks some. The sample holds 90,000 to 130,000 clones, roughly nine tenths seen once. Notes on the study in general: Donors in the cohort were predominantly white British and more often female, and clonal diversity was possibly underestimated.

This receptor was taken from an adult in good health. The source material was peripheral blood, sampled on day 0 of AZD1222 vaccination.

CDR3 sequence (DNA): TGCGCCAGCAGCTTGGCGGGTGCCTCCTACGAGCAGTACTTC. Translating gives CASSLAGASYEQYF. The rearrangement links TRBV5-1 to TRBJ2-7, with D uncertain. CDR3 length equals 14 residues. The germline V gene encodes CDR1 SGHRS and CDR2 YFSETQ. Trimming left V 0 bases short and J 0 bases short, with 7 bases between.